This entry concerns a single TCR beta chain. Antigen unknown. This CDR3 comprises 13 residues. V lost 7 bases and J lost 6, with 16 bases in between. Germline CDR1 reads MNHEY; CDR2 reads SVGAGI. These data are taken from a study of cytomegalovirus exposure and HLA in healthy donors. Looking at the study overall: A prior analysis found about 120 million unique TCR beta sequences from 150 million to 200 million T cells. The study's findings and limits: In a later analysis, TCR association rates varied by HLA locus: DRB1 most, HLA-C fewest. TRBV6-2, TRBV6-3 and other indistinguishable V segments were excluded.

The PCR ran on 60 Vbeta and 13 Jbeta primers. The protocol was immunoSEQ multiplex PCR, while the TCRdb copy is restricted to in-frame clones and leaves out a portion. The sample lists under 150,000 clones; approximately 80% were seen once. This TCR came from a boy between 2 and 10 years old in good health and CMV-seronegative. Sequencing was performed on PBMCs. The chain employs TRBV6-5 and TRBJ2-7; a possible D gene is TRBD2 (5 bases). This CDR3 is CASTPLRGSEQYF. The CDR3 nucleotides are TGTGCCAGCACCCCTCTAAGAGGGTCCGAGCAGTACTTC.